This T cell receptor beta chain was found in a study of T-cell memory formation after mild COVID-19. Using its own MiXCR run on the 5' RACE reads, TCRdb lists one record per CDR3 protein. Of about 240,000 distinct CDR3 sequences in the sample, more than 8% are singletons; the top ten hold 20% to 25%. The CDR3 contains 14 residues. V lost 6 bases to trimming and J lost 1 base, with 12 bases between them. The germline gives CDR1 MNHEY, CDR2 SVGAGI. The TCR was taken from a man in his late teens or twenties who had mild COVID-19 (a few samples of this study predate the infection). Cell type and time point are not known. The sample taken for sequencing was PBMCs or a T cell subset sorted from them (not recorded which). The rearrangement joins TRBV6-5 to TRBJ1-1; D unresolved. The CDR3 DNA is TGTGCCAGCAGCCCCCTCCGGAAGAACACTGAAGCTTTCTTT. This encodes CASSPLRKNTEAFF.